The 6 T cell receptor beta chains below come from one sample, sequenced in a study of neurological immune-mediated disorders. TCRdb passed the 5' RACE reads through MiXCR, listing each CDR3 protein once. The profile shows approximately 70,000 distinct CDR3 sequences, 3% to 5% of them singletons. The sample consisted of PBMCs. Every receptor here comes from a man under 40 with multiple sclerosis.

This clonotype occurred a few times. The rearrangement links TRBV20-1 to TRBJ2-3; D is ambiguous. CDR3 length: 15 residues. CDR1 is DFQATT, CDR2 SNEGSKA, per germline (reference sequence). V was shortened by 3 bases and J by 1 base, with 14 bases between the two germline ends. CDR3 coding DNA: TGCAGTGCTAGGGTCCCCCCTCTTGGCACAGATACGCAGTATTTT. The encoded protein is CSARVPPLGTDTQYF.

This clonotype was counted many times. CDR3 DNA sequence: TGTGCCAGCAGCTTGGGTAGATCGACGGGTGATGGCTACACCTTC. This codes for CASSLGRSTGDGYTF. V usage is TRBV5-5 and J usage is TRBJ1-2; no firm D call. Germline CDR1 reads SGHKS; CDR2 reads YYEKEE (reference sequence). V lost 0 bases and J lost 6, with 15 bases in between. This CDR3 has 15 residues.

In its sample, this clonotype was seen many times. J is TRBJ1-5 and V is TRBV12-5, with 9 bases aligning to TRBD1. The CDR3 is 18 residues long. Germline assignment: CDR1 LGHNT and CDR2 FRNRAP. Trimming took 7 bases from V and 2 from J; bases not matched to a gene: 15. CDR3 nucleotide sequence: TGTGCTAGTGCCCCGTCGGGGGACAGGGAAAGGGGCAATCAGCCCCAGCATTTT. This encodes CASAPSGDRERGNQPQHF. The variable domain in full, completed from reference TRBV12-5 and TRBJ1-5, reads DARVTQTPRHKVTEMGQEVTMRCQPILGHNTVFWYRQTMMQGLELLAYFRNRAPLDDSGMPKDRFSAEMPDATLATLKIQPSEPRDSAVYFCASAPSGDRERGNQPQHFGDGTRLSIL.

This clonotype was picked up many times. CDR3 sequence reads: CASSAPGQGNSPLHF. The CDR3 DNA reads as TGTGCCAGCAGCGCCCCGGGACAGGGGAATTCACCCCTCCACTTT. The V gene is TRBV7-9, the J gene TRBJ1-6; 10 bases align to TRBD1. CDR3 length: 15 amino acids. CDR1 SEHNR and CDR2 FQNEAQ come from the germline V gene (reference sequence). The V and J ends lost 5 bases and 7 bases, in that order; junction bases with no gene match: 5.

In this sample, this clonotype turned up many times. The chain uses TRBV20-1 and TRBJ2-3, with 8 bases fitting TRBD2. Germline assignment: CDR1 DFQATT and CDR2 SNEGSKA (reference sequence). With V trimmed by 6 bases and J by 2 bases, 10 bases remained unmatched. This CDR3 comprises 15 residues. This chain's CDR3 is CSAPSTGGITDTQYF. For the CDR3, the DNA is TGCAGTGCACCATCTACGGGGGGGATCACAGATACGCAGTATTTT.

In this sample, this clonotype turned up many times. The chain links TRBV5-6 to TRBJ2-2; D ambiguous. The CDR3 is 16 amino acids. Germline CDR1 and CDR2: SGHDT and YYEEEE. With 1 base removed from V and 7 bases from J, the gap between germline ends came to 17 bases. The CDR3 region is CASSLLYPPTNGELFF. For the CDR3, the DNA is TGTGCCAGCAGCTTGCTTTACCCACCCACGAACGGGGAGCTGTTTTTT. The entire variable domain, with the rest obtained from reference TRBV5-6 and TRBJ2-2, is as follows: DAGVTQSPTHLIKTRGQQVTLRCSPKSGHDTVSWYQQALGQGPQFIFQYYEEEERQRGNFPDRFSGHQFPNYSSELNVNALLLGDSALYLCASSLLYPPTNGELFFGEGSRLTVL.